Following are 13 T cell receptor beta chains from one sample sequenced in a study of CD8 T cells in Susac syndrome. The RNA input was about 0.45 to 1 ug, and it was reverse transcribed with random hexamers. TCRdb recomputed calls from the immunoSEQ multiplex PCR reads with MiXCR, one row per CDR3 protein. The top ten clones hold roughly 0.14% of a sample with 150,000 or so distinct CDR3 sequences, approximately 95% of them seen once. Sequenced input: CD4+ T cells from PBMCs. The receptor source for this set is a human donor with Susac syndrome.

CDR3 DNA: TGTGCCAGCAGCTCGGACACCAATCAGCCCCAGCATTTT. The encoded protein is CASSSDTNQPQHF. V is TRBV7-9 and J is TRBJ1-5; a weak D match, TRBD1 (5 bases). V gave up 4 bases and J gave up 3 bases, with 7 bases separating them. This CDR3 comprises 13 residues. Germline V gene lookup returns CDR1 SEHNR and CDR2 FQNEAQ (reference sequence).

The chain combines TRBV20-1 with TRBJ1-2; D not resolved. Germline-derived CDR1 and CDR2 are DFQATT and SNEGSKA (reference sequence). Trimming shortened V by 6 bases and J by 8 bases, and 13 bases separated the two germline ends. There are 11 residues in the CDR3. The CDR3 protein is CSATSRGGYTF. CDR3 sequence (DNA): TGCAGTGCAACCTCCCGCGGGGGCTACACCTTC.

CDR3 protein: CASSLRPRQETQYF. DNA for the CDR3: TGCGCCAGCAGCTTGCGGCCCCGCCAAGAGACCCAGTACTTC. The V call is TRBV5-1, the J call TRBJ2-5, with D hard to call. V was clipped by 1 base and J by 1 base, with 8 bases between them. The V gene's germline CDR1 is SGHRS and CDR2 YFSETQ. The CDR3 totals 14 residues.

In its sample, this clonotype was seen once. J is TRBJ2-3 and V is TRBV7-2; a possible D gene is TRBD1 (5 bases). Trimming removed 6 bases from V and 0 bases from J, with 7 bases in between. This CDR3 has 13 residues. CDR1 is SGHTA and CDR2 is FQGNSA in the germline V gene. The CDR3 is CASRGASTDTQYF. The DNA for the CDR3 is TGTGCCAGCAGAGGGGCTAGCACAGATACGCAGTATTTT.

This chain joins TRBV3-1 and TRBJ1-4, with D unclear. Trimming pared 0 bases from V and 5 bases from J, leaving 7 bases between. CDR3 length: 14 amino acids. Germline lookup yields CDR1 LGHDT and CDR2 YNNKEL (reference sequence). For the CDR3, the DNA is TGTGCCAGCAGCCAAGAACAGTCGAATGAAAAACTGTTTTTT. Translating gives CASSQEQSNEKLFF.

V and J are TRBV18 and TRBJ2-2, with D perhaps matching TRBD1 (6 bases). Trimming removed 3 bases at V and 0 bases at J, with 11 bases between. This CDR3 is built from 16 residues. The germline V gene has CDR1 KGHSH and CDR2 LQKENI. CDR3 bases: TGTGCCAGCTCACCCGCTGAGGGGGCGAACACCGGGGAGCTGTTTTTT. As protein: CASSPAEGANTGELFF.

The chain is built from TRBV19 and TRBJ2-1; the match to TRBD2 covers 9 bases. CDR1 LNHDA and CDR2 SQIVND come from the germline V gene (reference sequence). The CDR3 totals 13 residues. Unmatched junction bases numbered 4, after V lost 1 base and J lost 12 bases. CDR3 in DNA: TGTGCCAGTAGTATAGGAGGTAGCGGGAGGCAGTTCTTC. Its protein is CASSIGGSGRQFF.

Notes on this clonotype: Compared with germline, one end of the junction differs, possibly owing to a read error. The chain uses TRBV7-7 and TRBJ2-7, with 7 bases fitting TRBD2. The germline CDR1 and CDR2 sequences are SSHAT and FNYEAQ (reference sequence). This CDR3 region has 15 residues. The CDR3 sequence is CASSLGAGDSYEQYF. The CDR3 DNA reads TGTGCTAGCAGCTTAGGGGCGGGAGATTCCTACGAGCAGTACTTC.

The rearrangement links TRBV11-1 to TRBJ1-6; D not certain. Trimming cost V 2 bases and J 3 bases, with 2 bases left between them. The CDR3 consists of 13 residues. Looked up from germline, CDR1 is SGHAT and CDR2 is FQDESV (reference sequence). The CDR3 loop is CASSLRYNSPLHF. The CDR3 DNA is TGTGCCAGCAGCTTACGCTATAATTCACCCCTCCACTTT.

The chain links TRBV19 to TRBJ2-2; no definite D call. This CDR3 contains 13 residues. V lost 4 bases, J lost 7 bases, and 10 bases lay in between. Germline-derived CDR1 and CDR2 are LNHDA and SQIVND (reference sequence). Here the CDR3 DNA reads TGTGCCAGTAGTACGAGAAAGAGCGGGGAGCTGTTTTTT. Translation gives CASSTRKSGELFF.

V gene TRBV18 combines with J gene TRBJ1-1; 7 bases match TRBD1. The CDR3 consists of 14 residues. Germline trimming cut 5 bases from V and 5 bases from J; bases unmatched to any gene: 8. Germline V gives CDR1 KGHSH, CDR2 LQKENI. The CDR3 protein is CASSAGQRGTEAFF. CDR3 nucleotide sequence: TGTGCCAGCTCAGCGGGACAGCGGGGGACTGAAGCTTTCTTT. Supplemented by reference TRBV18 and TRBJ1-1, the full variable domain reads NAGVMQNPRHLVRRRGQEARLRCSPMKGHSHVYWYRQLPEEGLKFMVYLQKENIIDESGMPKERFSAEFPKEGPSILRIQQVVRGDSAAYFCASSAGQRGTEAFFGQGTRLTVV.

This clonotype has only a few counts. The gene calls are TRBV30 and TRBJ2-5, with D uncertain. The V and J ends lost 1 base and 2 bases respectively, with 2 bases between them. This CDR3 region has 11 residues. CDR1 is GTSNPN, CDR2 SVGIG, per germline (reference sequence). The CDR3 region is CAWSGQETQYF. CDR3 nucleotides: TGTGCCTGGAGTGGTCAAGAGACCCAGTACTTC.

The gene calls are TRBV9 and TRBJ2-5; tentatively, D is TRBD2 (6 bases). Trimming removed 2 bases from V and 5 bases from J, with 16 bases in between. Looked up from germline, CDR1 is SGDLS and CDR2 is YYNGEE. This CDR3 is built from 15 residues. Here the CDR3 reads CASSVGTLNAETQYF. The CDR3 DNA follows: TGTGCCAGCAGCGTCGGGACTCTCAACGCGGAGACCCAGTACTTC.